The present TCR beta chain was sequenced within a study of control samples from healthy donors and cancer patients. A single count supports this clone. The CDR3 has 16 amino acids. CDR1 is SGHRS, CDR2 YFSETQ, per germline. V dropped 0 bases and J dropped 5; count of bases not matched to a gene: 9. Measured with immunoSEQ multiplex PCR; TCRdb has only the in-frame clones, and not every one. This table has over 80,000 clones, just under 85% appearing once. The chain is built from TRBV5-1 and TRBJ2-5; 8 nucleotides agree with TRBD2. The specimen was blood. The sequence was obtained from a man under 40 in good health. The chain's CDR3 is CASSLGRGGGVETQYF. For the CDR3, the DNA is TGCGCCAGCAGCTTGGGACGGGGGGGCGGAGTTGAGACCCAGTACTTC.